The subject of this entry is one T cell receptor (beta chain). The sample originates from a study of T cells in Graves' hyperthyroidism and ophthalmopathy. Using RNA transcripts as the source, TCR beta CDR3 regions were amplified. When the TCR CDR3 underwent first-round RT-PCR, the HTBI primer set was used. TCRdb reanalysed the multiplex PCR reads using MiXCR and keeps one entry per CDR3 protein. The profile shows 340,000 or so distinct CDR3 sequences, roughly 15% of them singletons. The CDR3 is 13 amino acids. Germline V gives CDR1 GTSNPN, CDR2 SVGIG (reference sequence). Trimming removed 2 bases at V and 4 bases at J, with 9 bases between.

The specimen was blood. The V gene is TRBV30, the J gene TRBJ2-1; D gene uncertain. The receptor comes from a man aged 30 to 45 with Graves' hyperthyroidism. The DNA for the CDR3 is TGTGCCTGGAGTAACGGACCTTACAATGAGCAGTTCTTC. It is translated as CAWSNGPYNEQFF. The whole variable domain, remainder taken from reference TRBV30 and TRBJ2-1, is SQTIHQWPATLVQPVGSPLSLECTVEGTSNPNLYWYRQAAGRGLQLLFYSVGIGQISSEVPQNLSASRPQDRQFILSSKKLLLSDSGFYLCAWSNGPYNEQFFGPGTRLTVL.